Shown below are 14 T cell receptor beta chains from a single sample sequenced in a study of somatic mutations in cytotoxic T cells in rheumatoid arthritis. Sequenced by immunoSEQ multiplex PCR; TCRdb stores in-frame clones only, minus some. This table holds about 18,000 clones, approximately 80% found once. Specimen: CD8+ T cells sorted from blood. The receptors come from an adult with rheumatoid arthritis.

The V gene is TRBV9, the J gene TRBJ2-3; D possibly corresponds to TRBD1 (5 bases). The germline V and J ends were trimmed by 0 bases and 2 bases, with 10 bases remaining between them. CDR1 and CDR2 from the germline V gene are SGDLS and YYNGEE. CDR3 length: 15 residues. The CDR3 nucleotides read TGTGCCAGCAGCGTAGCGGAAGGGGCCACAGATACGCAGTATTTT. Encoded protein: CASSVAEGATDTQYF.

This CDR3 is CASSPRTAPNYEQYF. CDR3 DNA sequence: TGTGCCAGCAGCCCACGGACAGCTCCAAACTACGAGCAGTACTTC. V usage is TRBV7-9 and J usage is TRBJ2-7; possibly TRBD1 for D (6 bases). Trimming left V 5 bases short and J 3 bases short, with 17 bases between. The V gene's germline CDR1 is SEHNR and CDR2 FQNEAQ (reference sequence). The CDR3 consists of 15 residues.

This rearrangement joins TRBV29-1 to TRBJ1-5; 7 bases are a match to TRBD1. V was pared by 5 bases and J by 4 bases, with 5 bases of the junction left unmatched. The CDR3 is 13 amino acids. Germline CDR1 SQVTM, CDR2 ANQGSEA. CDR3: CSVREQGNQPQHF. CDR3 coding DNA: TGCAGCGTTAGGGAACAGGGGAATCAGCCCCAGCATTTT.

This chain links TRBV4-1 with TRBJ2-7; D call uncertain. The CDR3 totals 12 residues. Germline values: CDR1 MGHRA, CDR2 YSYEKL. V lost 5 bases and J lost 9, with 14 bases in between. The CDR3 sequence: CASSGSNSLQYF. CDR3 nucleotide sequence: TGCGCCAGCAGCGGCTCCAACTCGTTGCAGTACTTC.

The chain joins TRBV10-3 to TRBJ2-7; 9 nucleotides align to TRBD1. The junction had 6 bases not matched to a gene; V was cut back by 3 bases and J by 6 bases. The CDR3 totals 14 residues. CDR1 and CDR2 from the germline V gene are ENHRY and SYGVKD. CDR3 sequence reads: CAISDPGQGIEQYF. The CDR3 region has the DNA TGTGCCATCAGTGATCCCGGACAGGGGATCGAGCAGTACTTC.

The DNA of the CDR3 is TGTGCCAGCCAACCGACGACCGGTGCAGATACGCAGTATTTT. Protein sequence: CASQPTTGADTQYF. This chain joins TRBV5-4 and TRBJ2-3; D ambiguous. Germline values: CDR1 SGHNT, CDR2 YYREEE (reference sequence). The CDR3 consists of 14 residues. Trimming took 7 bases from V and 4 from J, leaving 16 bases between them.

This clone was picked up a small number of times. V and J are TRBV7-9 and TRBJ1-2; D ambiguous. CDR1 is SEHNR, CDR2 FQNEAQ, per germline (reference sequence). Deletions cut 3 bases from V and 6 bases from J, with 8 bases between. This CDR3 region has 12 residues. CDR3 DNA sequence: TGTGCCAGCAGCTTCGCAGCGGATGGCTACACCTTC. Its translation: CASSFAADGYTF.

This sequence joins TRBV19 and TRBJ2-3; tentative D call: TRBD1 (6 bases). Germline V gene data show CDR1 as LNHDA and CDR2 as SQIVND (reference sequence). Trimming pared 4 bases from V and 0 bases from J, leaving 14 bases between. CDR3 size: 16 residues. CDR3 sequence: CASSKSQGLSTDTQYF. The DNA of the CDR3 is TGTGCCAGTAGTAAATCACAGGGCCTCAGCACAGATACGCAGTATTTT.

The rearrangement links TRBV13 to TRBJ2-5, with D hard to call. Trimming took 5 bases from V and 7 from J, leaving 20 bases between them. The CDR3 runs 15 residues. From germline, CDR1 is PRHDT and CDR2 FYEKMQ (reference sequence). CDR3 sequence: CASSRSGDARWTQYF. In DNA form, the CDR3 reads TGTGCCAGCAGCCGGTCAGGCGACGCGAGGTGGACCCAGTACTTC.

In this sample, this clone turned up once. The V call is TRBV5-1, the J call TRBJ1-3, with D uncertain. Trimming stripped 3 bases from V and 2 bases from J, with 0 bases between. The CDR3 contains 11 residues. Germline values: CDR1 SGHRS, CDR2 YFSETQ. Here the CDR3 DNA reads TGCGCCAGCAGCTCTGGAAACACCATATATTTT. Protein product: CASSSGNTIYF. The variable domain in full, with the rest retrieved from reference TRBV5-1 and TRBJ1-3, is KAGVTQTPRYLIKTRGQQVTLSCSPISGHRSVSWYQQTPGQGLQFLFEYFSETQRNKGNFPGRFSGRQFSNSRSEMNVSTLELGDSALYLCASSSGNTIYFGEGSWLTVV.

The V call is TRBV27, the J call TRBJ2-7; 7 bases fit TRBD1. CDR1 and CDR2 (germline): MNHEY, SMNVEV (reference sequence). With 2 bases clipped from V and 1 base from J, the junction kept 5 bases outside the gene matches. CDR3 size: 15 residues. Here the CDR3 reads CASSLDATGSYEQYF. The DNA for the CDR3 is TGTGCCAGCAGTTTAGATGCGACAGGGTCCTACGAGCAGTACTTC.

This sequence joins TRBV14 and TRBJ2-5; 7 positions agree with TRBD1. J lost 3 bases, V lost 0 bases, and 4 bases had no gene match. Germline assignment: CDR1 SGHDN and CDR2 FVKESK. The CDR3 is 15 amino acids. CDR3 nucleotide sequence: TGTGCCAGCAGCCAAGAGGGGACAGTAAAAGAGACCCAGTACTTC. It translates to CASSQEGTVKETQYF.

This chain connects TRBV28 to TRBJ1-6; TRBD1 aligns across 8 bases. CDR1 and CDR2 from the germline V gene are MDHEN and SYDVKM. V was pared by 8 bases and J by 9 bases, with 18 bases of the junction left unmatched. The CDR3 sequence is 17 residues long. CDR3 sequence (DNA): TGTGCCAGCCAGGACAGGGAGCAGGTAGTTCTAAGTTCACCCCTCCACTTT. It specifies CASQDREQVVLSSPLHF.

V gene TRBV19 combines with J gene TRBJ1-1, with D unresolved. Germline CDR1 is LNHDA and CDR2 is SQIVND (reference sequence). CDR3 length: 15 residues. Trimming left V 2 bases short and J 1 base short, with 11 bases between. CDR3 region: CASSITGQPNTEAFF. CDR3 coding DNA: TGTGCCAGTAGTATAACTGGGCAGCCGAACACTGAAGCTTTCTTT. Combining the CDR3 with reference TRBV19 and TRBJ1-1 gives the whole variable domain DGGITQSPKYLFRKEGQNVTLSCEQNLNHDAMYWYRQDPGQGLRLIYYSQIVNDFQKGDIAEGYSVSREKKESFPLTVTSAQKNPTAFYLCASSITGQPNTEAFFGQGTRLTVV.